This record concerns one T cell receptor beta chain sequence. Its target is unknown. PCR employed 60 Vbeta and 13 Jbeta primers. Repertoires were generated with immunoSEQ multiplex PCR, while TCRdb's copy carries only in-frame clones and drops some. Counted here are roughly 180,000 clones, roughly 82% occurring once; the ten biggest clones make up 1.5%. These data belong to a study of cytomegalovirus exposure and HLA in healthy donors. Study-wide points: Most TCR sequences showed up rarely, but some public TCRs showed up in many donors.

The TCR was taken from a man aged 40-50 years in good health and CMV-seronegative. The sample was PBMCs.

This CDR3 is CASSLSGLQGGTQYF. CDR3 nucleotide sequence: TGTGCCAGCAGCTTAAGTGGGCTCCAAGGGGGGACCCAGTACTTC. V usage is TRBV7-3 and J usage is TRBJ2-5; maybe TRBD1 (6 bases). V was shortened by 1 base and J by 7 bases, with 16 bases between the two germline ends. The CDR3 consists of 15 residues. Germline CDR1 and CDR2: SGHTA and FQGTGA.